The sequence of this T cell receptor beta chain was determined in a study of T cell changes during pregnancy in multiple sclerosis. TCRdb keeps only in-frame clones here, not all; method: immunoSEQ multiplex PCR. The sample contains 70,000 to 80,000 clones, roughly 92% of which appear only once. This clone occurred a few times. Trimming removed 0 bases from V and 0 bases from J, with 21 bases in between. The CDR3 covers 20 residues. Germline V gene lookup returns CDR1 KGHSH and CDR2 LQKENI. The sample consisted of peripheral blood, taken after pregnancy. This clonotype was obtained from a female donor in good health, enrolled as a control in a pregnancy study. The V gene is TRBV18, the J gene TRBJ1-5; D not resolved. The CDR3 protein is CASSPPIGLLWRHSNQPQHF. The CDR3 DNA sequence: TGTGCCAGCTCACCACCAATCGGATTACTCTGGCGGCATAGCAATCAGCCCCAGCATTTT.